This entry is about one TCR beta chain. The antigen is not known. V was clipped by 8 bases and J by 0 bases, with 8 bases between them. Per germline, CDR1 MNHNS and CDR2 SASEGT. The CDR3 loop spans 12 amino acids. The sorted regulatory T cells were CD4+, CD25-high and CD127-low, with genomic DNA sequenced. Sequenced by immunoSEQ multiplex PCR; TCRdb stores in-frame clones only, minus some. The sample gives 9,400 or so clones, about 89% of which show up once; about 1.2% is in the top ten. The sample comes from a study of regulatory and conventional T cells in RAG deficiency. Findings and limits, study-wide: Other subsets showed approximately 10-fold reductions, but Treg unique TCR beta sequences fell 75 to 100-fold in these patients. Shannon entropy fell and Simpson indices rose in RAG-deficient patients.

A further study also used this sample, focusing on regulatory T cells. As reported in that work: The PCR used 52 TRBV and 13 TRBJ primers. Skewed V and J usage and few unique V-J pairs marked patient repertoires, most in Tregs.

Sequenced sample: Tregs sorted from blood. The chain joins TRBV6-1 to TRBJ2-7, with D perhaps TRBD1 (6 bases). This TCR was recovered from a human donor in good health. In DNA, the CDR3 is TGTGCCAGCCGGACAGACTCCTACGAGCAGTACTTC. The encoded protein is CASRTDSYEQYF.